Each of the 4 T cell receptor beta chains below was sequenced from the same sample in a study of blood T cell repertoires in COVID-19. Sequencing used immunoSEQ multiplex PCR; TCRdb keeps in-frame clones, though not all of them. Among under 250,000 clones, around 86% were seen once, and the ten largest hold roughly 5.5%. Input material: peripheral blood. Every receptor here comes from a woman in her seventies with COVID-19, enrolled during active disease.

The genes are TRBV6-6 and TRBJ1-1; TRBD1 matches 9 bases. In germline, CDR1 is MNHNY, CDR2 SVGAGI (reference sequence). This CDR3 has 13 residues. V shed 5 bases, J shed 7 bases, and the junction held 5 bases outside the gene matches. CDR3 bases: TGTGCCAGCAGTAGTACAGGGGGCGTTGAAGCTTTCTTT. This codes for CASSSTGGVEAFF.

The V gene is TRBV7-9, the J gene TRBJ2-7; D not resolved. This CDR3 contains 13 residues. CDR1 is SEHNR and CDR2 is FQNEAQ in the germline V gene (reference sequence). The V end lost 7 bases, the J end lost 7 bases, and 17 bases lay between the germline ends. CDR3 sequence reads: CASTHPVLLEQYF. The DNA for the CDR3 is TGTGCCAGCACCCATCCAGTGCTCCTGGAGCAGTACTTC.

The genes are TRBV5-4 and TRBJ2-2, with 7 bases matching TRBD2. Germline V gene data show CDR1 as SGHNT and CDR2 as YYREEE (reference sequence). The CDR3 has 16 residues. Germline trimming cut 0 bases from V and 5 bases from J; bases unmatched to any gene: 7. The CDR3 bases are TGTGCCAGCAGCTTGGATCCACTAGCGCATACCGGGGAGCTGTTTTTT. Translating gives CASSLDPLAHTGELFF.

CDR3 bases: TGTGCCAGCAGTTTCGGGAACGGACTAGCCAAAAACATTCAGTACTTC. Its protein is CASSFGNGLAKNIQYF. V gene TRBV6-5 combines with J gene TRBJ2-4, with a weak D call TRBD2 (5 bases). Looked up from germline, CDR1 is MNHEY and CDR2 is SVGAGI. CDR3 length: 16 residues. V dropped 4 bases and J dropped 0 bases, with 13 bases sitting between them.